This TCR beta chain came from a study of metastatic and nonmetastatic thyroid tumors. Overall study context: A comparison of repertoires was made across blood and tumor or nodule tissue from malignant and benign thyroid patients.

Study observations and caveats: When malignant thyroid tumors were compared with benign nodules, TCR beta diversity was reportedly significantly higher in the malignant tumors. This held in both blood and tumor samples.

There are 17 residues in the CDR3. Looked up from germline, CDR1 is MNHEY and CDR2 is SMNVEV (reference sequence). Unmatched junction bases numbered 7, after V lost 6 bases and J lost 1 base. None of the patients had undergone any treatment ahead of thyroid surgery. To note about this clone: Its cognate antigen is unknown.

Original data processing: The authors used CDR3 differences across clinicopathological groups to build a distant-metastasis classifier for papillary thyroid cancer. TCRdb re-called the PCR reads with MiXCR. The V and J calls and clone size come from TCRdb's table, not from the authors' own analysis. Of over 20,000 clones listed, under 30% are singletons. This chain links TRBV27 with TRBJ2-6; TRBD1 agrees at 9 bases. Sample: tumor tissue. This receptor was obtained from a male donor with papillary thyroid cancer or a benign thyroid nodule (not recorded which). Some clones in this sample may be carry-over from other donors' samples. CDR3 nucleotide sequence: TGTGCCAGCAGGGAAATGGGACAGGGATCTGGGGCCAACGTCCTGACTTTC. This encodes CASREMGQGSGANVLTF.